Listed below are T cell receptor beta chains from one sample, sequenced in a study of T cell responses to AZD1222 COVID-19 vaccine. Here immunoSEQ multiplex PCR was the method, and the copy in TCRdb shows in-frame clones only, minus some. This table holds 150,000 to 200,000 clones, 92% found once. The input for sequencing was peripheral blood, taken 28 days after the second AZD1222 dose. The source is an adult who received the AZD1222 COVID-19 vaccine. Both conserved end residues are part of each CDR3. The D gene is left open where the match is weak. Only some rows state a clone size, as once, few, many or a class for expanded clones.

abundance	d_gene	v_gene	j_gene	CDR3nt	CDR3aa
NA	TRBD2	TRBV24-1	TRBJ2-1	TGTGCCACCAGTGATTCCTGGACTAGCGTAGCCAATGAGCAGTTCTTC	CATSDSWTSVANEQFF
NA	NA	TRBV18	TRBJ2-2	TGTGCCAGCTCACCGTTACTTACCGGGGAGCTGTTTTTT	CASSPLLTGELFF
NA	NA	TRBV11-1	TRBJ1-5	TGTGCCAGCAGACCTAGTCAGCCCCAGCATTTT	CASRPSQPQHF
NA	TRBD1	TRBV7-2	TRBJ1-2	TGTGCCAGCAGCACCAAGGGACAGTCCTCCTATGGCTACACCTTC	CASSTKGQSSYGYTF
NA	TRBD2	TRBV7-2	TRBJ2-2	TGTGCCAGCAGGTCGGGGGGGCCGGGCACCGGGGAGCTGTTTTTT	CASRSGGPGTGELFF
NA	NA	TRBV19	TRBJ1-1	TGTGCCAGTAAGGTTACAGCGATAAACACTGAAGCTTTCTTT	CASKVTAINTEAFF
NA	NA	TRBV6-4	TRBJ2-1	TGTGCCAGCAGTGAAGTTAGGGGGGCCTTATATGAGCAGTTCTTC	CASSEVRGALYEQFF
once	NA	TRBV19	TRBJ2-2	TGTGCCAGTACCCCGCAGGGGAACACCGGGGAGCTGTTTTTT	CASTPQGNTGELFF
NA	NA	TRBV12-5	TRBJ2-5	TGTGCTAGTGGCCTCCAAGGGACGGAAGAGACCCAGTACTTC	CASGLQGTEETQYF
NA	NA	TRBV7-2	TRBJ1-3	TGTGCCAGCAGCTTGGTGTCAGGAAACACCATATATTTT	CASSLVSGNTIYF
NA	TRBD2	TRBV7-2	TRBJ2-7	TGTGCCAGCAGCTCCGGGACTACCTCCTACGAGCAGTACTTC	CASSSGTTSYEQYF
NA	TRBD1	TRBV3-1/TRBV3-2	TRBJ1-1	TGTGCCAGCAGCCCGACAGGGGTCGGGAGTTTCACTGAAGCTTTCTTT	CASSPTGVGSFTEAFF
NA	TRBD1	TRBV9	TRBJ1-1	TGTGCCAGCAGCGCCGGACAGGGGGCGGGAGAAGCTTTCTTT	CASSAGQGAGEAFF
NA	TRBD2	TRBV11-2	TRBJ2-7	TGTGCCAGCAGCTATAGCGGGGAAGGCTACGAGCAGTACTTC	CASSYSGEGYEQYF
NA	NA	TRBV4-1	TRBJ1-5	TGCGCCAGCAGCCAAGGAAGAATAGCGGGCAATCAGCCCCAGCATTTT	CASSQGRIAGNQPQHF
NA	TRBD1	TRBV5-1	TRBJ2-7	TGCGCCAGCAGCTCCGAACAGGGGAGCCGTTACTTC	CASSSEQGSRYF
NA	NA	TRBV4-1	TRBJ2-3	TGCGCCAGCAGCCAAGTGGGTGGCGAGGCCACAGCAGATACGCAGTATTTT	CASSQVGGEATADTQYF
NA	NA	TRBV27	TRBJ1-5	TGTGCCAGCAGTTCTAATCAGGGGTATAGCAATCAGCCCCAGCATTTT	CASSSNQGYSNQPQHF
NA	NA	TRBV2	TRBJ2-5	TGTGCCAGCACTGTCTCCTTCGACAGGCGGTCCAAAGAGACCCAGTACTTC	CASTVSFDRRSKETQYF
NA	TRBD2	TRBV29-1	TRBJ2-5	TGCAGCGTTGTTGCCGGGAGGGGTGTACGAGAGACCCAGTACTTC	CSVVAGRGVRETQYF
NA	TRBD1	TRBV13	TRBJ1-1	TGTGCCAGCAGCACCAGACAGGGAAGCGCTTTCTTT	CASSTRQGSAFF
NA	TRBD1	TRBV2	TRBJ1-1	TGTGCCAGCAGCGTACAGGGGGCCATGAACACTGAAGCTTTCTTT	CASSVQGAMNTEAFF
NA	NA	TRBV5-4	TRBJ2-1	TGTGCCAGCAGCTTGGACACCGCCTTCTACAATGAGCAGTTCTTC	CASSLDTAFYNEQFF
once	NA	TRBV30	TRBJ1-3	TGTGCCTGGAGTGTATGGGGGGGCGCATCGCCTGGAAACACCATATATTTT	CAWSVWGGASPGNTIYF
NA	NA	TRBV5-1	TRBJ1-4	TGCGCCAGCAGCTTGGCCCTCGGGGCTAATGAAAAACTGTTTTTT	CASSLALGANEKLFF
NA	TRBD1	TRBV7-9	TRBJ1-5	TGTGCCAGCAGCTCAGGGACAGGAATAAATCAGCCCCAGCATTTT	CASSSGTGINQPQHF
NA	NA	TRBV19	TRBJ1-2	TGTGCCAGTAGTCTTAGGGCAGCTAACTATGGCTACACCTTC	CASSLRAANYGYTF
NA	NA	TRBV7-2	TRBJ1-5	TGTGCCAGCAGCCCCAATAGCAATCAGCCCCAGCATTTT	CASSPNSNQPQHF
NA	TRBD1	TRBV5-4	TRBJ1-6	TGTGCCAGCAGCTTGGATCAGGGGGGAAATTCACCCCTCCACTTT	CASSLDQGGNSPLHF
NA	TRBD2	TRBV5-1	TRBJ2-3	TGCGCCAGCAGCTTGGCCGGGGGGAGCACAGATACGCAGTATTTT	CASSLAGGSTDTQYF
NA	NA	TRBV2	TRBJ2-7	TGTGCCAGCAGGGGTACTTACGAGCAGTACTTC	CASRGTYEQYF
NA	NA	TRBV9	TRBJ2-1	TGTGCCAGCAGCCCGCGGGCCCCCGGCGATGAGCAGTTCTTC	CASSPRAPGDEQFF
NA	NA	TRBV6-2/TRBV6-3	TRBJ1-2	TGTGCCAGCAGTTTGCCCGGGACGAATCTCTATGGCTACACCTTC	CASSLPGTNLYGYTF
few	NA	TRBV7-9	TRBJ2-7	TGTGCCAGCAGCCCATTAGGGGTATCCGAGCAGTACTTC	CASSPLGVSEQYF
NA	NA	TRBV2	TRBJ1-1	TGTGCCAGCAGGGGGGCCGGGACACTATTTGAAGCTTTCTTT	CASRGAGTLFEAFF
few	NA	TRBV6-4	TRBJ1-2	TGTGCCTCCCTCGGTTTTGGCTACACCTTC	CASLGFGYTF
NA	NA	TRBV29-1	TRBJ1-1	TGCAGCGTTGAAGGGGGGGCTTGGAACACTGAAGCTTTCTTT	CSVEGGAWNTEAFF
NA	TRBD2	TRBV9	TRBJ2-7	TGTGCCAGCAGCGTAGCTAGCGGGGGCCCCTACGAGCAGTACTTC	CASSVASGGPYEQYF
NA	TRBD2	TRBV6-6	TRBJ2-3	TGTGCCAGCACCTCACGGGGGGGCGCGGATACGCAGTATTTT	CASTSRGGADTQYF
many	NA	TRBV18	TRBJ1-6	TGTGCCAGCTCACCCCAGGGCCCTTCTAATTCACCCCTCCACTTT	CASSPQGPSNSPLHF
NA	NA	TRBV19	TRBJ1-2	TGTGCCAGTAGTATAGATCAAGGGATCACTAACTATGGCTACACCTTC	CASSIDQGITNYGYTF
NA	NA	TRBV4-2	TRBJ2-7	TGTGCCAGCAGCCAGGCCGGAAGCGCGGAGCAGTACTTC	CASSQAGSAEQYF
NA	NA	TRBV12-3/TRBV12-4	TRBJ1-1	TGTGCCAGCAGGGGACAACTGAACACTGAAGCTTTCTTT	CASRGQLNTEAFF
NA	NA	TRBV30	TRBJ1-1	TGTGCCTGGAGCCGGACGGAGGGCACTGAAGCTTTCTTT	CAWSRTEGTEAFF
once	NA	TRBV30	TRBJ2-1	TGTGCCTGGAGTGCCCTCCGGGGGCCGGAGGATGAGCAGTTCTTC	CAWSALRGPEDEQFF
NA	NA	TRBV4-3	TRBJ1-6	TGCGCCAGCAGCCAAGCCTCCGGCGGCGCGACTTTTAATTCACCCCTCCACTTT	CASSQASGGATFNSPLHF
NA	NA	TRBV6-5	TRBJ1-2	TGTGCCAGCACTACCGGCAGGGCGGGGGGCTACACCTTC	CASTTGRAGGYTF
once	NA	TRBV10-1	TRBJ1-2	TGCGCCAGCAGTGATTCCCTTCGCTATGGCTACACCTTC	CASSDSLRYGYTF